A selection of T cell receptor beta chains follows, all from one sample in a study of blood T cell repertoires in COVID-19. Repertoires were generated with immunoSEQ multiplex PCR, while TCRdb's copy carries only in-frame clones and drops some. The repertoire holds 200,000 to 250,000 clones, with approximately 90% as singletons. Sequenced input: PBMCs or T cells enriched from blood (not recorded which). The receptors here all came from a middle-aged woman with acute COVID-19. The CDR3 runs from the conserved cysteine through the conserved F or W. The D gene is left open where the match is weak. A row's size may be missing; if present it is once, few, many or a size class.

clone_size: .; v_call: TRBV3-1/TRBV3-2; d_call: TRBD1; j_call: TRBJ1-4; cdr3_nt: TGTGCCAGCAGCCCCCCCTTCGGGACAGGGGAAGAGGCTAATGAAAAACTGTTTTTT; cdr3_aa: CASSPPFGTGEEANEKLFF
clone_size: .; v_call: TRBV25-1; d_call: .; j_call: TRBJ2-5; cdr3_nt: TGTGCCAGCAGTTTAACCGGAGGTCCAGAGACCCAGTACTTC; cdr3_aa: CASSLTGGPETQYF
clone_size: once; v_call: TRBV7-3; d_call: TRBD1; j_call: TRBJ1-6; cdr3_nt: TGTGCCAGCAGCTCGGGACAGACTAATTCACCCCTCCACTTT; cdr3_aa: CASSSGQTNSPLHF
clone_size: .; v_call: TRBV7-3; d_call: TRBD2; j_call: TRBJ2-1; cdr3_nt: TGTGCCAGCAGCCCGCCACCCGGGGTACTAGCGGGGGGCCCCTCCTACAATGAGCAGTTCTTC; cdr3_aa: CASSPPPGVLAGGPSYNEQFF
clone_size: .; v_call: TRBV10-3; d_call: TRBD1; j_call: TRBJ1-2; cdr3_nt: TGTGCCGCCAGGGACAGCCCCGCTAAGCCCTACACCTTC; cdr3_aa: CAARDSPAKPYTF
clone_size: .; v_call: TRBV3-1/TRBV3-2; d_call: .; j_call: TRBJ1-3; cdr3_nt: TGTGCCAGCAGCTCAAGACAGGTCGCTGGAAACACCATATATTTT; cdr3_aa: CASSSRQVAGNTIYF
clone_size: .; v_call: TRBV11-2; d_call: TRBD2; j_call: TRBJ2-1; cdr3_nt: TGTGCCAGCAGCTTAATTAGCGGGGGGGCAGGCTACAATGAGCAGTTCTTC; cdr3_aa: CASSLISGGAGYNEQFF
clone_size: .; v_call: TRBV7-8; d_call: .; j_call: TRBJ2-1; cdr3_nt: TGTGCCAGCAGCTTAAGAGGCTTGTTGGGCGGGGGCCCCTTATCCTACAATGAGCAGTTCTTC; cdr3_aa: CASSLRGLLGGGPLSYNEQFF
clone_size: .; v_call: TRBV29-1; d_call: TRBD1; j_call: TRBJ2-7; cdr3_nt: TGCAGCGCACTTACAGGGGATGGGACCTACGAGCAGTACTTC; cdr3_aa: CSALTGDGTYEQYF
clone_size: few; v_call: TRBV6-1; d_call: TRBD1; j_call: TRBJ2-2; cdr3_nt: TGTGCCAGCAGTGAATATCAGGGGGCGGCCGGGGAGCTGTTTTTT; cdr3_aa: CASSEYQGAAGELFF
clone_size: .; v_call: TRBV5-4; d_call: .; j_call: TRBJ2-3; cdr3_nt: TGTGCCAGCAGCTTTGGGGGGTCTCGCGCAGATACGCAGTATTTT; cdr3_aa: CASSFGGSRADTQYF
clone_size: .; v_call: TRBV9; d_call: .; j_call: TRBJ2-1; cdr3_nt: TGTGCCAGCAGCGATCAGACCCAGGGGCCCCCAGTTAGTGAGCAGTTCTTC; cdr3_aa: CASSDQTQGPPVSEQFF
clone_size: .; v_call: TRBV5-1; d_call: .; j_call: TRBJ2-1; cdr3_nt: TGCGCCAGCCGAGAGAACGACAATGAGCAGTTCTTC; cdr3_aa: CASRENDNEQFF
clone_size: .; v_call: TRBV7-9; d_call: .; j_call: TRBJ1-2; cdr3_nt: TGTGCCAGCAGCTTAGCCCGGGGGGGACACCGAGTTGACTATGGCTACACCTTC; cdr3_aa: CASSLARGGHRVDYGYTF
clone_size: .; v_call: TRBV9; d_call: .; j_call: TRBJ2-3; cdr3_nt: TGTGCCAGCAGCGTAGATGAGCGGTGGGCGCAGTATTTT; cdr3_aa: CASSVDERWAQYF
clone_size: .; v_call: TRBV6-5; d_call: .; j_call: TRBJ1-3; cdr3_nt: TGTGCCAGCACGTTCGACAGCTCTGGAAACACCATATATTTT; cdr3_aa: CASTFDSSGNTIYF
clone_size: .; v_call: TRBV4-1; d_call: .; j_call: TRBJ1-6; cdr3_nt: TGCGCCAGCAGCCAGGAGGGGCAGGGCGTCTCCTATAATTCACCCCTCCACTTT; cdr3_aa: CASSQEGQGVSYNSPLHF
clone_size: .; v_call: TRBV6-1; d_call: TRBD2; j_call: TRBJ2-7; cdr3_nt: TGTGCCAGCAGTGATAGCGGGGCGAGCTCCTACGAGCAGTACTTC; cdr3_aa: CASSDSGASSYEQYF
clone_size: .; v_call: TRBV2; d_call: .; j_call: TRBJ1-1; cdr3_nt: TGTGCCAGCAGGGAGCATGGGGGGAGTACTGAAGCTTTCTTT; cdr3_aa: CASREHGGSTEAFF
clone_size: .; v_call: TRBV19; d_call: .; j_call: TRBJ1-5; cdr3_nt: TGTGCCAGTGAGAACAGCCTAGCCCTCTATAGCAATCAGCCCCAGCATTTT; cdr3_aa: CASENSLALYSNQPQHF
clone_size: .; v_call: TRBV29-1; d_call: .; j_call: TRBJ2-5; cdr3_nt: TGCAGCGTTGCACTACAGGTGATCGAGACCCAGTACTTC; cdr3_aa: CSVALQVIETQYF
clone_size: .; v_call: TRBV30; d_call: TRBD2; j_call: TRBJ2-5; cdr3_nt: TGTGCCTGGAAAGCGGGGGGAGAGACCCAGTACTTC; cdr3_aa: CAWKAGGETQYF
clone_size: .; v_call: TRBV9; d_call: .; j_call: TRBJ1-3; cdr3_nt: TGTGCCAGCAGCGTAGAATCGGGGATTGAGGGAAACACCATATATTTT; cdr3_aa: CASSVESGIEGNTIYF
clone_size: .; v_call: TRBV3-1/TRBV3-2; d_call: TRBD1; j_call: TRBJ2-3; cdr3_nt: TGTGCCAGCAGCCCGACAGGGTACACAGATACGCAGTATTTT; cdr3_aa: CASSPTGYTDTQYF
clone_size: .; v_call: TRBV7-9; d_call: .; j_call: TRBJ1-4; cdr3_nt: TGTGCCAGCAGCCCAGGCGGGTTGAATGAAAAACTGTTTTTT; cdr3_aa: CASSPGGLNEKLFF
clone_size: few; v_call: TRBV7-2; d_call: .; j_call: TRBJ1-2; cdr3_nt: TGTGCCAGCAGCTTAGTGTTCAGGGGATCGGAGTATGGCTACACCTTC; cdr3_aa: CASSLVFRGSEYGYTF
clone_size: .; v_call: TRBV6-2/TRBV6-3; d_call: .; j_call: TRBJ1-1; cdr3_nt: TGTGCCAGCAGTTACTCGCGGGGCACTGAAGCTTTCTTT; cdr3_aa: CASSYSRGTEAFF
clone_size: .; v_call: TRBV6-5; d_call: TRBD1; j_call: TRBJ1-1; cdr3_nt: TGTGCCAGCAGTTGGACAGGGGCGGAAGCTTTCTTT; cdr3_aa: CASSWTGAEAFF
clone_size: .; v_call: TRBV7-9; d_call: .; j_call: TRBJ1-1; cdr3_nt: TGTGCCAGCAGCTCGAATGGACAGGAAGCTTTCTTT; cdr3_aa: CASSSNGQEAFF